A selection of T cell receptor beta chains follows, all from one sample in a study of blood T cell repertoires in COVID-19. The protocol was immunoSEQ multiplex PCR, while the TCRdb copy is restricted to in-frame clones and leaves out a portion. Of some 200,000 clones listed, about 83% were seen once; the top ten hold around an eighth. Sequenced: peripheral blood. The receptors shown here come from a woman aged 70-85 years with COVID-19, enrolled during active disease. CDR3s include the opening cysteine and the closing phenylalanine or tryptophan. A D gene is named only where the DNA matches it firmly. The size of a clone is reported for some rows only, either as once, few or many, or as a class for expanded clones.

size | length | J | V | D | CDR3 | DNA
. | 15 | TRBJ1-1 | TRBV10-3 | TRBD1 | CAISGWTGGPLGAFF | TGTGCCATCAGTGGTTGGACAGGGGGCCCTTTGGGAGCTTTCTTT
once | 19 | TRBJ1-4 | TRBV23-1 | . | CASSQSMNEEFSTNEKLFF | TGCGCCAGCAGTCAATCTATGAATGAGGAGTTTTCAACTAATGAAAAACTGTTTTTT
. | 18 | TRBJ1-2 | TRBV11-2 | . | CASSFPNPVQGGLDGYTF | TGTGCCAGCAGCTTCCCAAACCCCGTTCAGGGAGGGTTGGATGGCTACACCTTC
. | 15 | TRBJ1-5 | TRBV4-1 | TRBD1 | CASSTPGTGRLPQHF | TGCGCCAGCAGCACTCCGGGGACAGGGAGATTGCCCCAGCATTTT
. | 14 | TRBJ1-4 | TRBV5-1 | . | CASSLVAGQEKLFF | TGCGCCAGCAGCTTGGTGGCAGGGCAAGAAAAACTGTTTTTT
once | 14 | TRBJ1-3 | TRBV7-8 | . | CASSFRASGNTIYF | TGTGCCAGCAGCTTCAGGGCTTCTGGAAACACCATATATTTT
. | 15 | TRBJ1-5 | TRBV6-5 | TRBD1 | CASSRVGTGDQPQHF | TGTGCCAGCAGTAGGGTAGGGACAGGGGATCAGCCCCAGCATTTT
. | 13 | TRBJ1-1 | TRBV27 | . | CASSLGGGTEAFF | TGTGCCAGCAGTTTAGGGGGGGGCACTGAAGCTTTCTTT
. | 15 | TRBJ2-1 | TRBV27 | TRBD2 | CAIRTSGSSYNEQFF | TGTGCCATTAGGACTAGCGGGAGCTCCTACAATGAGCAGTTCTTC
. | 15 | TRBJ2-2 | TRBV3-1/TRBV3-2 | . | CASSQYRTRTGELFF | TGTGCCAGCAGCCAGTACAGGACGCGTACCGGGGAGCTGTTTTTT
. | 16 | TRBJ1-6 | TRBV9 | TRBD1 | CASSPHWDRVYSPLHF | TGTGCCAGCAGCCCCCATTGGGACAGGGTCTATTCACCCCTCCACTTT
. | 14 | TRBJ1-4 | TRBV30 | . | CAWSSGEFGEKLFF | TGTGCCTGGAGCTCGGGGGAATTCGGGGAAAAACTGTTTTTT
once | 14 | TRBJ1-5 | TRBV10-3 | . | CAISDYRGNQPQHF | TGTGCCATCAGTGATTACAGGGGCAATCAGCCCCAGCATTTT
. | 15 | TRBJ1-3 | TRBV5-1 | . | CASSLVAGPGNTIYF | TGCGCCAGCAGCTTGGTAGCGGGACCCGGAAACACCATATATTTT
. | 12 | TRBJ1-1 | TRBV3-1/TRBV3-2 | . | CASSLMNTEAFF | TGTGCCAGCAGCCTTATGAACACTGAAGCTTTCTTT
. | 15 | TRBJ1-2 | TRBV5-4 | TRBD1 | CASTAPGQGNYGYTF | TGTGCCAGCACCGCCCCGGGACAGGGGAACTATGGCTACACCTTC
. | 15 | TRBJ2-2 | TRBV28 | . | CASRGEGQDAGELFF | TGTGCCAGCAGGGGGGAGGGACAGGACGCCGGGGAGCTGTTTTTT
. | 14 | TRBJ2-7 | TRBV28 | . | CASSPRVHPYEQYF | TGTGCCAGCAGCCCGAGAGTTCACCCCTACGAGCAGTACTTC
. | 15 | TRBJ2-4 | TRBV4-3 | . | CASSPEVYAGNIQYF | TGCGCCAGCAGCCCAGAGGTTTATGCGGGAAACATTCAGTACTTC
once | 14 | TRBJ1-5 | TRBV24-1 | TRBD1 | CATSLTGGDQPQHF | TGTGCCACCAGCCTTACAGGGGGTGATCAGCCCCAGCATTTT
once | 16 | TRBJ2-2 | TRBV28 | . | CASSLPTGVNTGELFF | TGTGCCAGCAGTCTGCCGACAGGCGTAAACACCGGGGAGCTGTTTTTT
. | 16 | TRBJ2-7 | TRBV5-1 | TRBD1 | CASSRREQGTRHEQYF | TGCGCCAGCAGCCGCAGAGAACAGGGGACGAGACACGAGCAGTACTTC
once | 13 | TRBJ1-1 | TRBV5-1 | . | CASSFIRDTEAFF | TGCGCCAGCAGCTTCATCAGGGACACTGAAGCTTTCTTT
. | 15 | TRBJ2-7 | TRBV6-5 | TRBD1 | CASRPLKQGSHEQYF | TGTGCCAGCAGACCTCTAAAACAGGGGAGCCACGAGCAGTACTTC
. | 13 | TRBJ1-2 | TRBV6-5 | . | CASGRTGLDGYTF | TGTGCCAGCGGGCGGACGGGACTTGATGGCTACACCTTC
. | 14 | TRBJ1-2 | TRBV4-3 | . | CASSQSRQSYGYTF | TGCGCCAGCAGCCAAAGTCGACAGAGTTATGGCTACACCTTC
. | 15 | TRBJ2-2 | TRBV24-1 | . | CATSGALRNTGELFF | TGTGCCACCAGTGGTGCTTTGCGAAACACCGGGGAGCTGTTTTTT
. | 14 | TRBJ1-1 | TRBV30 | TRBD1 | CAGTRDRGGTEAFF | TGTGCCGGAACACGGGACAGGGGAGGGACTGAAGCTTTCTTT
once | 16 | TRBJ2-3 | TRBV6-6 | TRBD1 | CASSPGTGISTDTQYF | TGTGCCAGCAGTCCCGGGACAGGGATTTCCACAGATACGCAGTATTTT
. | 17 | TRBJ2-5 | TRBV9 | TRBD2 | CASSPFGGIVFQETQYF | TGTGCCAGCAGCCCTTTCGGGGGGATAGTCTTTCAAGAGACCCAGTACTTC
. | 13 | TRBJ1-6 | TRBV6-5 | . | CASRPGSHSPLHF | TGTGCCAGCAGGCCGGGATCCCATTCACCCCTCCACTTT
few | 14 | TRBJ2-5 | TRBV5-1 | . | CASSLGPYQETQYF | TGCGCCAGCAGCTTGGGGCCGTACCAAGAGACCCAGTACTTC
. | 15 | TRBJ1-6 | TRBV7-6 | . | CASSLDLGAESPLHF | TGTGCCAGCAGCTTAGATCTGGGGGCAGAGTCACCCCTCCACTTT
few | 15 | TRBJ2-7 | TRBV28 | TRBD1 | CASSSGTGLRNEQYF | TGTGCCAGCAGTTCCGGGACAGGCCTGAGAAACGAGCAGTACTTC
. | 13 | TRBJ1-5 | TRBV21-1 | . | CASSKGGGQPQHF | TGTGCCAGCAGCAAAGGGGGCGGCCAGCCCCAGCATTTT
. | 14 | TRBJ1-6 | TRBV30 | TRBD1 | CAWSEGQGGSPLHF | TGTGCCTGGAGTGAAGGACAGGGAGGATCACCCCTCCACTTT
. | 13 | TRBJ1-6 | TRBV19 | . | CASGDSYNSPLHF | TGTGCCAGCGGAGACTCCTATAATTCACCCCTCCACTTT
. | 14 | TRBJ1-5 | TRBV2 | . | CASSYRESNQPQHF | TGTGCCAGCAGTTACAGAGAGAGCAATCAGCCCCAGCATTTT
once | 15 | TRBJ2-5 | TRBV12-5 | . | CASGSYIASGETQYF | TGTGCTAGTGGCTCTTATATAGCGAGCGGAGAGACCCAGTACTTC
. | 15 | TRBJ2-1 | TRBV9 | . | CASSEGQVFYNEQFF | TGTGCCAGCAGCGAGGGACAAGTATTCTACAATGAGCAGTTCTTC
. | 14 | TRBJ1-1 | TRBV6-6 | . | CASSHQVKNTEAFF | TGTGCCAGCAGCCATCAGGTTAAAAACACTGAAGCTTTCTTT
. | 14 | TRBJ2-7 | TRBV6-2/TRBV6-3 | . | CASSRDRREYEQYF | TGTGCCAGCAGCAGGGATCGGCGGGAATACGAGCAGTACTTC
. | 15 | TRBJ2-1 | TRBV6-5 | TRBD2 | CASRLGTSGSHEQFF | TGTGCCAGCAGATTGGGGACTAGCGGGAGTCATGAGCAGTTCTTC
. | 18 | TRBJ1-1 | TRBV18 | . | CASSPQTAAWLSVAEAFF | TGTGCCAGCTCACCACAGACGGCGGCCTGGCTTTCTGTAGCTGAAGCTTTCTTT
. | 13 | TRBJ1-2 | TRBV27 | . | CASSLRRGAGYTF | TGTGCCAGCAGTTTGCGAAGGGGCGCGGGCTACACCTTC
once | 13 | TRBJ2-7 | TRBV29-1 | . | CSVDGQGNTEQYF | TGCAGCGTTGACGGGCAGGGTAATACCGAGCAGTACTTC
. | 15 | TRBJ1-5 | TRBV19 | . | CASRPGGEYNQPQHF | TGTGCCAGTAGGCCCGGGGGGGAATACAATCAGCCCCAGCATTTT
. | 16 | TRBJ2-1 | TRBV27 | TRBD1 | CATAGQGDSSYNEQFF | TGTGCCACCGCGGGACAGGGGGATAGCTCCTACAATGAGCAGTTCTTC
once | 15 | TRBJ2-7 | TRBV7-2 | . | CASSSADTNDYEQYF | TGTGCCAGCAGCTCGGCGGACACAAACGACTACGAGCAGTACTTC
once | 15 | TRBJ2-1 | TRBV6-6 | TRBD2 | CASLSGLAAYNEQFF | TGTGCCAGTCTCTCGGGACTAGCGGCCTACAATGAGCAGTTCTTC
. | 14 | TRBJ2-1 | TRBV7-3 | . | CASSQTQYGGEQFF | TGTGCCAGCAGCCAAACCCAGTATGGAGGTGAGCAGTTCTTC
. | 16 | TRBJ2-1 | TRBV13 | TRBD2 | CASSPQPGLAGVEQFF | TGTGCCAGCAGCCCGCAACCGGGACTAGCGGGAGTAGAGCAGTTCTTC
. | 14 | TRBJ2-7 | TRBV18 | TRBD1 | CASSPRQGVYEQYF | TGTGCCAGCTCACCCCGACAGGGGGTGTACGAGCAGTACTTC